These 12 T cell receptor beta chains originate from one sample sequenced in a study of shared clonotypes between healthy human individuals. Profiling relied on immunoSEQ multiplex PCR, and the TCRdb table lists in-frame clones only, not all of them. The repertoire holds around 1.1 million clones, with 75% to 85% as singletons. The sequencing input was memory CD4+ T cells from PBMCs. Subset in this sample: CD45RA-negative fraction. The receptors stem from a young man in good health. Some clones in this sample may be carry-over from other donors' samples.

This chain links TRBV4-3 with TRBJ1-5, with 9 bases that match TRBD1. V was pared by 4 bases and J by 3 bases, with 10 bases of the junction left unmatched. CDR1 is LGHNA, CDR2 YSLEER, per germline. The CDR3 consists of 17 residues. CDR3 sequence reads: CASSRDYRDRDNQPQHF. In nucleotides, the CDR3 is TGCGCCAGCAGCCGAGACTACCGGGACAGGGACAATCAGCCCCAGCATTTT.

The CDR3 protein is CAWSPPRPRWDYGYTF. Here the CDR3 DNA reads TGTGCCTGGAGCCCCCCGAGGCCCAGATGGGACTATGGCTACACCTTC. The chain joins TRBV30 to TRBJ1-2; D is ambiguous. V was pared by 3 bases and J by 3 bases, with 20 bases between. The CDR3 is 16 residues long. Germline V gives CDR1 GTSNPN, CDR2 SVGIG (reference sequence).

As for this clone: Possible read error: a much larger clone is one base away. Other DNA variants within this sample encode the same CDR3. This sequence joins TRBV28 and TRBJ2-7, with D possibly being TRBD1 (6 bases). V lost 6 bases to trimming and J lost 3 bases, with 9 bases between them. This CDR3 region has 12 residues. CDR1 is MDHEN and CDR2 is SYDVKM in the germline V gene. The CDR3 here is CASSLTGYEQYF. CDR3 DNA sequence: TGTGCCAGCAGCTTGACAGGCTACGAGCAGTACTTC.

This clone was found once. Other DNA sequences in the same sample also yield this CDR3. The genes are TRBV28 and TRBJ2-7; D unclear. The CDR3 consists of 12 residues. V lost 5 bases and J 3 bases, leaving 8 bases between the germline ends. Germline V gives CDR1 MDHEN, CDR2 SYDVKM. DNA of the CDR3: TGTGCCAGCAGTAGTCGGCTCTACGAGCAGTACTTC. This gives the protein CASSSRLYEQYF.

This rearrangement joins TRBV28 to TRBJ2-1, with 8 positions matching TRBD2. The CDR3 totals 14 residues. J was trimmed by 6 bases and V by 2 bases; bases with no gene match: 3. Germline CDR1 reads MDHEN; CDR2 reads SYDVKM. Here the CDR3 DNA reads TGTGCCAGCAGTTTAACGGGAGGGTCCAATGAGCAGTTCTTC. This encodes CASSLTGGSNEQFF. Full variable domain (missing parts from reference TRBV28 and TRBJ2-1): DVKVTQSSRYLVKRTGEKVFLECVQDMDHENMFWYRQDPGLGLRLIYFSYDVKMKEKGDIPEGYSVSREKKERFSLILESASTNQTSMYLCASSLTGGSNEQFFGPGTRLTVL.

The V gene is TRBV10-3, the J gene TRBJ1-1, with a weak D call TRBD1 (6 bases). CDR3 length: 18 amino acids. With 10 bases removed from V and 0 bases from J, the gap between germline ends came to 27 bases. Germline values: CDR1 ENHRY, CDR2 SYGVKD. The CDR3 sequence is CATGQADRPLYMNTEAFF. DNA of the CDR3: TGTGCCACCGGGCAGGCCGACAGGCCCCTCTACATGAACACTGAAGCTTTCTTT.

The chain is built from TRBV6-6 and TRBJ1-4; 7 bases match TRBD1. With V trimmed by 8 bases and J by 10 bases, 10 bases remained unmatched. The CDR3 extends over 13 amino acids. Germline CDR1 and CDR2: MNHNY and SVGAGI (reference sequence). CDR3 loop: CASSIGQEGKLFF. Written as DNA, the CDR3 is TGTGCCAGCTCCATCGGACAGGAAGGAAAACTGTTTTTT.

This chain uses TRBV5-1 with TRBJ1-3; D possibly corresponds to TRBD1 (5 bases). This CDR3 has 15 amino acids. Germline CDR1 and CDR2: SGHRS and YFSETQ. Trimming removed 0 bases from V and 1 base from J, with 8 bases in between. The CDR3 DNA reads as TGCGCCAGCAGCTTGGCAGGGCTTTCTGGAAACACCATATATTTT. Its protein product is CASSLAGLSGNTIYF.

The V call is TRBV6-5, the J call TRBJ2-2; 7 bases are a match to TRBD2. The CDR3 spans 16 residues. V was pared by 4 bases and J by 6 bases, with 11 bases of the junction left unmatched. Germline CDR1 is MNHEY and CDR2 is SVGAGI. The CDR3 region is CASSSPVGGPSGELFF. CDR3 in DNA: TGTGCCAGCAGTTCCCCAGTGGGAGGGCCCTCCGGGGAGCTGTTTTTT.

This chain links TRBV5-1 with TRBJ2-7, with a possible D match to TRBD1 (6 bases). V was pared by 0 bases and J by 1 base, with 11 bases between. The CDR3 runs to 15 residues. Germline CDR1 and CDR2: SGHRS and YFSETQ. The CDR3 here is CASSLGQAFSYEQYF. The CDR3 nucleotides read TGCGCCAGCAGCTTGGGACAGGCTTTTTCCTACGAGCAGTACTTC.

The chain links TRBV21-1 to TRBJ2-7; TRBD2, the table's D call, was not compared with the DNA. TRBV21-1 is tagged as a pseudogene. This CDR3 has 16 amino acids. The CDR3 loop reads CASSNSNRSASYEQYF. The CDR3 DNA is TGTGCCAGCAGCAATTCGAATAGATCTGCCTCCTACGAGCAGTACTTC.

The chain recombines TRBV16 with TRBJ2-4; 8 nucleotides agree with TRBD1. This CDR3 has 16 residues. Unmatched junction bases numbered 11, after V lost 2 bases and J lost 8 bases. CDR1 and CDR2 (germline): KGHSY, FQNENV. DNA of the CDR3: TGTGCCAGCAGCCAAGTGGGACAGGCCGACGGGCACATTCAGTACTTC. Its translation is CASSQVGQADGHIQYF.